The next 22 T cell receptor beta chains were all read from a single sample in a study of cytomegalovirus exposure and HLA in healthy donors. Primers for the PCR totalled 60 Vbeta and 13 Jbeta. Assay: immunoSEQ multiplex PCR; the TCRdb copy retains only in-frame clones and omits some. The sample includes under 75,000 clones, 86% of them seen just once. Sequenced: PBMCs. The receptors here all came from a woman younger than 45 in good health and CMV-seronegative.

V and J are TRBV11-1 and TRBJ2-1; D unresolved. Germline CDR1 reads SGHAT; CDR2 reads FQDESV (reference sequence). The CDR3 runs to 14 residues. The ends were cut back, 5 bases at V and 5 bases at J, with 13 bases in the middle. The CDR3 spells CASSLGERNNEQFF. The CDR3 DNA follows: TGTGCCAGCAGCCTAGGTGAGCGTAACAATGAGCAGTTCTTC.

The chain carries TRBV19 and TRBJ2-3; 7 bases fit TRBD2. V was pared by 6 bases and J by 3 bases, with 9 bases of the junction left unmatched. CDR1 and CDR2 (germline): LNHDA, SQIVND (reference sequence). This CDR3 has 15 residues. This chain's CDR3 is CASRGASGRTDTQYF. As DNA, the CDR3 is TGTGCCAGTAGAGGGGCTAGCGGCAGAACAGATACGCAGTATTTT.

The CDR3 DNA follows: TGTGCCAGCAGTGAACGGGAGAACACTGAAGCTTTCTTT. It yields the protein CASSERENTEAFF. This rearrangement joins TRBV6-5 to TRBJ1-1; D remains unclear. V lost 5 bases to trimming and J lost 1 base, with 8 bases between them. The V gene's germline CDR1 is MNHEY and CDR2 SVGAGI. This CDR3 has 13 residues.

This chain joins TRBV5-1 and TRBJ2-2, with TRBD2 matching 16 bases. Trimming at V came to 4 bases and at J to 2 bases, leaving 5 bases not matched to a gene. The CDR3 has 18 amino acids. Germline CDR1 SGHRS, CDR2 YFSETQ. CDR3 DNA sequence: TGCGCCAGCAGCACGGGACTAGCGGGAGGGACTAACACCGGGGAGCTGTTTTTT. This sequence encodes CASSTGLAGGTNTGELFF.

The chain has TRBV19 and TRBJ1-1; 7 nucleotides match TRBD1. Looked up from germline, CDR1 is LNHDA and CDR2 is SQIVND (reference sequence). The CDR3 covers 15 residues. The V segment lost 6 bases and the J segment 7 bases; nucleotides outside the gene matches: 14. CDR3 DNA: TGTGCCAGTAGGCATTCAACCGGGACAGACCGTGAAGCTTTCTTT. Protein product: CASRHSTGTDREAFF.

The CDR3 nucleotides are TGTGCCACCAGCAGAGATTTACCTCGGAGGGAAGGCACTGAAGCTTTCTTT. This codes for CATSRDLPRREGTEAFF. This chain links TRBV15 with TRBJ1-1; D is ambiguous. The CDR3 consists of 17 residues. In germline, CDR1 is LNHNV, CDR2 YYDKDF (reference sequence). Between the trimmed V and J ends, which lost 0 bases and 4 bases, there was a span of 18 bases.

The genes are TRBV18 and TRBJ1-2; no firm D call. CDR1 and CDR2 from the germline V gene are KGHSH and LQKENI. V lost 7 bases, J lost 7 bases, and 13 bases lay in between. CDR3 size: 12 residues. The CDR3 DNA sequence: TGTGCCAGCTTCCGCGGTGAGGGTGGCTACACCTTC. It translates to CASFRGEGGYTF.

The rearrangement uses TRBV2 and TRBJ2-3, with no clear D. The CDR3 runs to 12 residues. V shed 6 bases and J shed 2 bases, with 6 bases lying between them. Germline V CDR1 and CDR2: SNHLY, FYNNEI. The chain's CDR3 is CASRLNTDTQYF. The CDR3, as DNA: TGTGCCAGCAGACTGAACACAGATACGCAGTATTTT.

The chain employs TRBV18 and TRBJ1-1, with D tentatively TRBD1 (6 bases). The germline V and J ends were trimmed by 3 bases and 7 bases, with 18 bases remaining between them. The CDR3 loop spans 15 amino acids. Germline V CDR1 and CDR2: KGHSH, LQKENI. CDR3: CASSPTGNRDGEAFF. The CDR3 DNA sequence: TGTGCCAGCTCACCTACAGGGAACAGGGATGGTGAAGCTTTCTTT. The variable domain in full, with the rest retrieved from reference TRBV18 and TRBJ1-1, is NAGVMQNPRHLVRRRGQEARLRCSPMKGHSHVYWYRQLPEEGLKFMVYLQKENIIDESGMPKERFSAEFPKEGPSILRIQQVVRGDSAAYFCASSPTGNRDGEAFFGQGTRLTVV.

CDR3 in DNA: TGTGCCAGCAGTGGTAATACCCGCGAGAACTATGGCTACACCTTC. Translated, it gives CASSGNTRENYGYTF. The V call is TRBV2, the J call TRBJ1-2, with no clear D. Germline V gene data show CDR1 as SNHLY and CDR2 as FYNNEI. The CDR3 is made up of 15 amino acids. The germline V and J ends were trimmed by 4 bases and 2 bases, with 14 bases remaining between them.

The chain has TRBV19 and TRBJ1-1, with 9 nucleotides matching TRBD1. There are 14 residues in the CDR3. Trimming took 3 bases from V and 8 from J; bases not matched to a gene: 7. Germline V gives CDR1 LNHDA, CDR2 SQIVND (reference sequence). CDR3 in amino acids: CASSIAWGQGEAFF. The CDR3 DNA reads TGTGCCAGTAGTATCGCGTGGGGACAGGGAGAAGCTTTCTTT.

The chain employs TRBV5-6 and TRBJ1-2; D possibly corresponds to TRBD1 (5 bases). Germline-derived CDR1 and CDR2 are SGHDT and YYEEEE. V was clipped by 7 bases and J by 1 base, with 14 bases between them. The CDR3 consists of 14 residues. The CDR3: CASQRGSFNYGYTF. The DNA for the CDR3 is TGTGCCAGCCAAAGGGGCAGCTTTAACTATGGCTACACCTTC.

The chain couples TRBV5-1 to TRBJ1-1; D gene ambiguous. The germline CDR1 and CDR2 sequences are SGHRS and YFSETQ. This CDR3 contains 14 residues. V gave up 4 bases and J gave up 1 base, with 11 bases separating them. The CDR3 sequence: CASSRTGQNTEAFF. The CDR3 nucleotides read TGCGCCAGCAGCCGAACTGGGCAGAACACTGAAGCTTTCTTT.

As regards this clone: The germline gene is not matched at one end of the junction; a read error may be the cause. V gene TRBV7-2 combines with J gene TRBJ2-1; 7 bases line up with TRBD2. The CDR3 totals 14 residues. The germline gives CDR1 SGHTA, CDR2 FQGNSA. CDR3 sequence (DNA): TGTGCCAGCAGCTCCTCGCGGGACTACGATGAGCAGTTCTTC. It codes for CASSSSRDYDEQFF.

V is TRBV6-5 and J is TRBJ2-3; possibly TRBD1 for D (6 bases). The CDR3 runs to 15 residues. Between the trimmed V and J ends, which lost 6 bases and 6 bases, there was a span of 19 bases. Looked up from germline, CDR1 is MNHEY and CDR2 is SVGAGI. DNA of the CDR3: TGTGCCAGCAGATCCCGACAGGCCGCTACGGATACGCAGTATTTT. Its protein is CASRSRQAATDTQYF.

This rearrangement joins TRBV9 to TRBJ2-3; 8 bases align to TRBD2. Germline CDR1 is SGDLS and CDR2 is YYNGEE. With 1 base clipped from V and 5 bases from J, the junction kept 6 bases outside the gene matches. The CDR3 spans 15 residues. The CDR3 is CASSVKGLEGDTQYF. The CDR3 coding sequence is TGTGCCAGCAGCGTAAAGGGACTAGAAGGAGATACGCAGTATTTT.

J is TRBJ2-7 and V is TRBV28, with 8 positions matching TRBD1. The CDR3 length is 14 residues. After removal of 4 bases from V and 1 base from J, the junction contained 3 bases not matched to a gene. Germline CDR1 and CDR2: MDHEN and SYDVKM. The CDR3 is CASSSRGQSYEQYF. The CDR3 DNA follows: TGTGCCAGCAGTTCCAGGGGGCAATCCTACGAGCAGTACTTC.

The J gene is TRBJ1-1, the V gene TRBV7-2; TRBD1 matches at 11 bases. This CDR3 contains 16 residues. V trimming: 4 bases; J trimming: 5 bases; junction bases outside the gene matches: 9. Per germline, CDR1 SGHTA and CDR2 FQGNSA. The CDR3 nucleotides are TGTGCCAGCAGCTCAGACAGCCGGGACAGGGGGACTGAAGCTTTCTTT. Protein product: CASSSDSRDRGTEAFF.

The V gene is TRBV11-3, the J gene TRBJ1-1; 7 bases line up with TRBD1. The ends lost 5 bases at V and 3 bases at J; junction bases unmatched: 3. This CDR3 has 13 residues. Germline CDR1 SGHNT, CDR2 YENEEA. CDR3 nucleotides: TGTGCCAGCAGCCGGCAGGGGGACACTGAAGCTTTCTTT. Amino acids: CASSRQGDTEAFF.

The chain couples TRBV16 to TRBJ2-3; 9 bases line up with TRBD2. The CDR3 is made up of 16 amino acids. The germline V gene encodes CDR1 KGHSY and CDR2 FQNENV. The junction had 12 bases not matched to a gene; V was cut back by 4 bases and J by 7 bases. The CDR3 is CASSPPGAGGSYTQYF. In DNA, the CDR3 is TGTGCCAGCAGCCCCCCCGGAGCGGGAGGTTCATATACGCAGTATTTT.

The V gene is TRBV11-1, the J gene TRBJ2-2, with TRBD2 matching over 7 bases. The germline gives CDR1 SGHAT, CDR2 FQDESV (reference sequence). The junction had 7 bases not matched to a gene; V was cut back by 5 bases and J by 4 bases. The CDR3 is made up of 15 amino acids. In nucleotides, the CDR3 is TGTGCCAGCAGCGCAGCAGGGAGGGGCACCGGGGAGCTGTTTTTT. Translated: CASSAAGRGTGELFF.

On this clone itself: This sample includes further DNA sequences coding for the same CDR3. The chain joins TRBV7-3 to TRBJ2-1; TRBD2 matches at 12 bases. This CDR3 spans 14 amino acids. Germline trimming cut 4 bases from V and 9 bases from J; bases unmatched to any gene: 4. Looked up from germline, CDR1 is SGHTA and CDR2 is FQGTGA. The CDR3 region has the DNA TGTGCCAGCAGCTCGGGACTAGCGGGCGGTGAGCAGTTCTTC. Amino acid sequence: CASSSGLAGGEQFF.